Shown below are 11 T cell receptor beta chains from a single sample sequenced in a study of early T cells in non-severe SARS-CoV-2 infection. TCRdb reprocessed the 5' RACE reads via MiXCR and lists one record per CDR3 protein. Of about 50,000 distinct CDR3 sequences in the sample, roughly 15% were seen once. Sequencing used whole blood, obtained at baseline. These TCRs come from an adult who was a healthcare worker with PCR-confirmed SARS-CoV-2 infection or an uninfected control (not recorded which).

This rearrangement joins TRBV29-1 to TRBJ2-5; no reliable D call. Germline-derived CDR1 and CDR2 are SQVTM and ANQGSEA. V gave up 1 base and J gave up 6 bases, with 9 bases separating them. The CDR3 is 12 residues long. Here the CDR3 DNA reads TGCAGCGTTGAAGGCGCAAGGAAGACCCAGTACTTC. Translation: CSVEGARKTQYF. Complete variable domain (other parts from reference TRBV29-1 and TRBJ2-5): SAVISQKPSRDICQRGTSLTIQCQVDSQVTMMFWYRQQPGQSLTLIATANQGSEATYESGFVIDKFPISRPNLTFSTLTVSNMSPEDSSIYLCSVEGARKTQYFGPGTRLLVL.

In its sample, this clonotype was seen a few times. The genes are TRBV29-1 and TRBJ2-7, with 7 bases identical to TRBD2. Germline V gene data show CDR1 as SQVTM and CDR2 as ANQGSEA. The length of the CDR3 is 13 residues. The ends lost 7 bases at V and 2 bases at J; junction bases unmatched: 8. DNA for the CDR3: TGCAGCGCCGGGGAGGGGTTAACCTACGAGCAGTACTTC. Protein sequence: CSAGEGLTYEQYF.

This clonotype was observed a handful of times. For the CDR3, the DNA is TGTGCCAGCATGGGAATGATACACAATGAGCAGTTCTTC. Its protein product is CASMGMIHNEQFF. The gene calls are TRBV7-9 and TRBJ2-1; D unresolved. Germline V gene lookup returns CDR1 SEHNR and CDR2 FQNEAQ (reference sequence). The CDR3 consists of 13 residues. V lost 7 bases and J 5 bases, leaving 12 bases between the germline ends.

This clonotype was counted only a few times. The chain is built from TRBV3-1 and TRBJ2-3, with no clear D. Germline V gene lookup returns CDR1 LGHDT and CDR2 YNNKEL (reference sequence). Trimming left V 4 bases short and J 5 bases short, with 13 bases between. The length of the CDR3 is 14 residues. The CDR3, as DNA: TGTGCCAGCAGCCGAAGAACTTTTCAAGATACGCAGTATTTT. This encodes CASSRRTFQDTQYF.

This clonotype was counted ten times or more. The gene calls are TRBV7-8 and TRBJ2-3; 14 bases line up with TRBD2. In germline, CDR1 is SGHVS, CDR2 FQNEAQ. J gave up 3 bases and V 6 bases, and 2 bases lay outside the gene matches. This CDR3 comprises 15 residues. The CDR3 spells CASRGTSGSTDTQYF. The CDR3 DNA sequence: TGTGCCAGCAGGGGGACTAGCGGGAGTACAGATACGCAGTATTTT.

The J gene is TRBJ2-3, the V gene TRBV20-1; tentative D call: TRBD1 (5 bases). The germline V gene encodes CDR1 DFQATT and CDR2 SNEGSKA (reference sequence). The CDR3 loop spans 15 amino acids. The ends were cut back, 5 bases at V and 2 bases at J, with 17 bases in the middle. CDR3 in amino acids: CSALLLGAPTDTQYF. The CDR3 DNA reads TGCAGTGCTCTGCTCCTAGGGGCTCCCACAGATACGCAGTATTTT.

This clonotype has just a few counts. The V call is TRBV11-3, the J call TRBJ1-1; weak D call: TRBD1 (5 bases). Germline values: CDR1 SGHNT, CDR2 YENEEA. Trimming left V 5 bases short and J 2 bases short, with 9 bases between. CDR3 length: 13 amino acids. CDR3 DNA: TGTGCCAGCAGCCTGTGGGACAACACTGAAGCTTTCTTT. It translates to CASSLWDNTEAFF. Full variable domain (outside the CDR3, taken from reference TRBV11-3 and TRBJ1-1): EAGVVQSPRYKIIEKKQPVAFWCNPISGHNTLYWYLQNLGQGPELLIRYENEEAVDDSQLPKDRFSAERLKGVDSTLKIQPAELGDSAVYLCASSLWDNTEAFFGQGTRLTVV.

This clonotype was recorded many times. The chain uses TRBV28 and TRBJ2-2; TRBD2 matches at 10 bases. The CDR3 totals 15 residues. J lost 4 bases, V lost 7 bases, and 6 bases had no gene match. The V gene's germline CDR1 is MDHEN and CDR2 SYDVKM. CDR3 in DNA: TGTGCCAGCACGGTAGCGGGAGGCCCCACCGGGGAGCTGTTTTTT. Protein sequence: CASTVAGGPTGELFF.

J is TRBJ2-1 and V is TRBV9; either TRBD1 or TRBD2 may fit D (6 bases each). CDR1 and CDR2 from the germline V gene are SGDLS and YYNGEE. V was shortened by 4 bases and J by 10 bases, with 12 bases between the two germline ends. This CDR3 is 12 amino acids long. The CDR3 loop reads CASSTTGGEQFF. DNA of the CDR3: TGTGCCAGCAGCACAACCGGGGGCGAGCAGTTCTTC.

The chain combines TRBV27 with TRBJ2-7; D is possibly TRBD1 (6 bases). Germline V gene lookup returns CDR1 MNHEY and CDR2 SMNVEV (reference sequence). V gave up 4 bases and J gave up 4 bases, with 17 bases separating them. The CDR3 length is 15 residues. The CDR3 is CASSSTGRPPYEQYF. CDR3 sequence (DNA): TGTGCCAGCAGTTCGACAGGTCGGCCCCCATACGAGCAGTACTTC.

V gene TRBV7-6 combines with J gene TRBJ2-3; 8 nucleotides align to TRBD2. V gave up 5 bases and J gave up 1 base; unmatched junction bases: 8. Per germline, CDR1 SGHVS and CDR2 FNYEAQ. The CDR3 sequence is 16 residues long. The CDR3 DNA follows: TGTGCCAGCAGCGATCCGCGGCGGGGGGGCACAGATACGCAGTATTTT. Translating gives CASSDPRRGGTDTQYF.